Listed here is a single TCR beta chain. As yet, its antigen is unknown. The data derive from a study of T cell responses to AZD1222 COVID-19 vaccine. Study-wide results and limits: The study identified only six AZD1222 recipients as seropositive at baseline. It should be noted that donors were predominantly white British and more often female, and clonal diversity was possibly underestimated. A rise in Spike-specific TCR breadth and depth followed two AZD1222 doses.

V dropped 4 bases and J dropped 10 bases, with 20 bases sitting between them. The CDR3 extends over 15 amino acids. The germline V gene has CDR1 KGHSH and CDR2 LQKENI. Some clones are missing from TCRdb's copy, which holds only in-frame ones; the method was immunoSEQ multiplex PCR. The table shows around 70,000 clones, with 75% to 90% occurring only once. Sequencing used peripheral blood, obtained on day 0 of AZD1222 vaccination. The source is an adult in good health. The chain is built from TRBV18 and TRBJ2-1, with a possible D match to TRBD2 (5 bases). This CDR3 is CASSLVAERENEQFF. DNA of the CDR3: TGTGCCAGCTCACTGGTGGCAGAAAGGGAGAACGAGCAGTTCTTC.